Detailed here is one T cell receptor beta chain. This clone is a singleton in its sample. Its antigen target is currently unknown. It has no much larger one-base neighbor in the sample; base qualities were not kept. This specimen belongs to a study of control samples from healthy donors and cancer patients (dated by TCRdb to about 2020). The library relied on the immunoSEQ multiplex PCR assay. TCRdb mirrors the immuneACCESS table, restricted to in-frame sequences. Some clones are absent from its copies; in checked studies, under half trace to an unresolved V gene, and the reason for the others is unknown. In this sample the table shows about 130,000 clones, nearly 90% of which occur a single time. The ten largest clones represent around 6.9% of the sample. The CDR3, from cysteine to phenylalanine, totals 13 residues. The CDR3 DNA has 39 bases and is translated from base 1. At the junction V is shortened by 2 bases and J by 1 base, with 3 bases in between.

This receptor was identified in a man aged 45-65 years with head and neck cancer. The source material was PBMCs. The sequence links TRBV12-3 or TRBV12-4 to TRBJ1-3, with the D gene not clear enough to name. The DNA sequence is TGTGCCAGCAGTTTATTGTCTGGAAACACCATATATTTT. It is translated as CASSLLSGNTIYF.